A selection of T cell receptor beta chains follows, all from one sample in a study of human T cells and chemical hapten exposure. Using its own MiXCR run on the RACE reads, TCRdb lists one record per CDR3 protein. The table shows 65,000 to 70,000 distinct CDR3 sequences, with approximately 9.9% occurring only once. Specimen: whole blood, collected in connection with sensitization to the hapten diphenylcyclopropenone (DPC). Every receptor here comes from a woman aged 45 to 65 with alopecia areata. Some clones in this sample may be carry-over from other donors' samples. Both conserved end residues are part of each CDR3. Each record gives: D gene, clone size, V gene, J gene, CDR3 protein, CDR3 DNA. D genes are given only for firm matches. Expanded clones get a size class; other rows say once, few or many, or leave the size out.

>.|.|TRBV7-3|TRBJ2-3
CASSLNGPTDTQYF
TGTGCCAGCAGCTTAAATGGACCAACAGATACGCAGTATTTT
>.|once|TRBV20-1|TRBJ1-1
CGAREDGSLNTEAFF
TGCGGTGCTAGAGAAGATGGCTCCTTGAACACTGAAGCTTTCTTT
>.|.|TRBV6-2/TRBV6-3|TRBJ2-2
CPGSNTGELFF
TGCCCAGGGTCAAACACCGGGGAGCTGTTTTTT
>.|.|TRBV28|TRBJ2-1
CASSLVQIHEQFF
TGTGCCAGCAGTTTAGTCCAGATACATGAGCAGTTCTTC
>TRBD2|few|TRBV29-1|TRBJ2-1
CSAVKREYNEQFF
TGCAGCGCCGTCAAGCGGGAGTACAATGAGCAGTTCTTC
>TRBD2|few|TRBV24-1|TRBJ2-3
CATSDGRELTDTQYF
TGTGCCACCAGTGATGGGCGGGAGTTGACAGATACGCAGTATTTT
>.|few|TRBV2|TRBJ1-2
CASSYSGGYGYTF
TGTGCCAGCAGTTATTCAGGAGGCTATGGCTACACCTTC
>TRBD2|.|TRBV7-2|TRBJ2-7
CASSLGPSGTKSYEQYF
TGTGCCAGCAGCTTAGGACCTAGCGGGACAAAATCCTACGAGCAGTACTTC
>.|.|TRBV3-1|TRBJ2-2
CASSQARGMGGELFF
TGTGCCAGCAGCCAAGCCCGGGGAATGGGCGGGGAGCTGTTTTTT
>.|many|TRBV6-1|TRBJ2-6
CASSGGANVLTF
TGTGCCAGCAGTGGGGGGGCCAACGTCCTGACTTTC
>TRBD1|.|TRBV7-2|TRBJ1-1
CASSLEVTGGSAFF
TGTGCCAGCAGCTTAGAGGTTACAGGGGGCTCAGCTTTCTTT
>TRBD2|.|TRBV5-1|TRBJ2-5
CASSGGLVKETQYF
TGCGCCAGCAGCGGGGGACTAGTAAAAGAGACCCAGTACTTC
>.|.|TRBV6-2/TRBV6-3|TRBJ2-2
CASSPQTDTGELFF
TGTGCCAGCAGTCCCCAGACAGACACCGGGGAGCTGTTTTTT
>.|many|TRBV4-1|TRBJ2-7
CASSQPSRGVYEQYF
TGCGCCAGCAGCCAACCGTCCCGCGGGGTCTACGAGCAGTACTTC
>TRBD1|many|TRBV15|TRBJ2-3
CATKRDRGTDTQYF
TGTGCCACGAAGCGGGACAGGGGAACAGATACGCAGTATTTT
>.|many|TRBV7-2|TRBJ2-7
CASSPQGGVTYEQYF
TGTGCCAGCAGCCCCCAGGGGGGCGTAACCTACGAGCAGTACTTC
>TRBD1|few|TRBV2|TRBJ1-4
CASGGQGTTLNEKLFF
TGTGCCAGCGGAGGACAGGGGACTACCCTTAATGAAAAACTGTTTTTT
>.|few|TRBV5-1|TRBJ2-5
CASSQEAVETQYF
TGCGCCAGCAGCCAGGAGGCCGTCGAGACCCAGTACTTC
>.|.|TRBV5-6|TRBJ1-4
CASSLWSSGEKLFF
TGTGCCAGCAGCTTATGGAGTAGCGGGGAAAAACTGTTTTTT
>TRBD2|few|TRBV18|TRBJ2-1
CASSIREAAEQFF
TGTGCCAGCTCAATCCGGGAGGCGGCGGAGCAGTTCTTC
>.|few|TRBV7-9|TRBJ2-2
CASSHRAPNTGELFF
TGTGCCAGCAGTCACCGGGCTCCGAACACCGGGGAGCTGTTTTTT
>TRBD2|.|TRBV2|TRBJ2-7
CASKPASGYSYEQYF
TGTGCCAGCAAACCTGCTAGCGGATACTCCTACGAGCAGTACTTC
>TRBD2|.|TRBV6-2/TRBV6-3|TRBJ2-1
CASSPRGTSGGLREGEQFF
TGTGCCAGCAGCCCCAGGGGGACTAGCGGGGGCCTGCGGGAAGGTGAGCAGTTCTTC
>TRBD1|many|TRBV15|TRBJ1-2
CATSRDPDRVMGYTF
TGTGCCACCAGCAGAGATCCGGACAGGGTGATGGGCTACACCTTC
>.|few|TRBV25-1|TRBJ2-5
CASSVGAETQYF
TGTGCCAGCAGTGTAGGGGCAGAGACCCAGTACTTC
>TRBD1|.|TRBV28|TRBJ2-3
CASSLWALRTGGDPDTQYF
TGTGCCAGCAGTCTGTGGGCACTTCGGACAGGGGGCGATCCAGATACGCAGTATTTT
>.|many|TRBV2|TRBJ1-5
CASSRGANNQPQHF
TGTGCCAGCAGTAGGGGGGCCAACAATCAGCCCCAGCATTTT
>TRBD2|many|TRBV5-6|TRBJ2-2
CASSLSAGGFRELFF
TGTGCCAGCAGCTTGAGCGCGGGAGGATTCCGGGAGCTGTTTTTT
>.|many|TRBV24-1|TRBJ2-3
CATSETGTRGDTQYF
TGTGCCACCAGTGAGACCGGGACCAGGGGCGATACGCAGTATTTT
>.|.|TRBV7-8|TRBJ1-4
CASSSNPGRYEKLFF
TGTGCCAGCAGCTCGAACCCGGGCCGGTATGAAAAACTGTTTTTT
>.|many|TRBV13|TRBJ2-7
CASSFGSQSYEQYF
TGTGCCAGCAGCTTTGGGAGCCAATCCTACGAGCAGTACTTC
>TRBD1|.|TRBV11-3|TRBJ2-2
CASSINRGQAGELFF
TGTGCCAGCAGCATTAACAGGGGGCAAGCCGGGGAGCTGTTTTTT
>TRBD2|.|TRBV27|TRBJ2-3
CASSLSRVPSGVTDTQYF
TGTGCCAGCAGTTTATCTAGGGTGCCTAGCGGGGTCACAGATACGCAGTATTTT
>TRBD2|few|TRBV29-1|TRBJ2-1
CSVAGLAGEGSYNEQFF
TGCAGCGTTGCGGGACTAGCGGGAGAGGGTTCTTACAATGAGCAGTTCTTC
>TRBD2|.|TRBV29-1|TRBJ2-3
CSVLAERADTQYF
TGCAGCGTTCTAGCGGAGCGGGCAGATACGCAGTATTTT
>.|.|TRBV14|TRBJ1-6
CASSLKTAAAPLHF
TGTGCCAGCAGCCTCAAAACGGCAGCCGCACCCCTCCACTTT
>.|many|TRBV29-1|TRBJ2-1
CSGDGDTVEVHGGEQFF
TGCAGCGGGGACGGTGACACCGTCGAGGTTCACGGTGGTGAGCAGTTCTTC
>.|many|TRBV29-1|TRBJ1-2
CSVGDGQLSYGYTF
TGCAGCGTCGGAGACGGACAGCTTAGCTATGGCTACACCTTC
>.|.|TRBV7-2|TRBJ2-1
CASSLSYSYNEQFF
TGTGCCAGCAGCTTATCGTACTCATACAATGAGCAGTTCTTC
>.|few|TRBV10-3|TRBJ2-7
CAISPRNGEQYF
TGTGCCATCAGCCCTAGAAACGGCGAGCAGTACTTC
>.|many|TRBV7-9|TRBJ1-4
CASSQLQAGAAGGKLFF
TGTGCCAGCAGCCAGCTGCAGGCAGGGGCCGCCGGAGGAAAACTGTTTTTT
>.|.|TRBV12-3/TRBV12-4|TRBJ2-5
CASSLRGPPHF
TGTGCCAGCAGTTTAAGGGGACCCCCGCACTTC
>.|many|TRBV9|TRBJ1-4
CASSPAGLNEKLFF
TGTGCCAGCAGCCCAGCGGGGCTTAATGAAAAACTGTTTTTT
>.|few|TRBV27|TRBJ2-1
CASSFERGYNEQFF
TGTGCCAGCAGTTTCGAGAGGGGGTACAATGAGCAGTTCTTC
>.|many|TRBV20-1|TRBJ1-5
CSASVGQPQHF
TGCAGTGCTAGTGTAGGGCAGCCCCAGCATTTT
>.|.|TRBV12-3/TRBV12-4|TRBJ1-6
CASTPPPSSNSPLHF
TGTGCCAGCACCCCCCCGCCCAGCAGCAATTCACCCCTCCACTTT
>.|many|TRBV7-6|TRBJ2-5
CASSLWVPETQYF
TGTGCCAGCAGCTTATGGGTACCTGAGACCCAGTACTTC
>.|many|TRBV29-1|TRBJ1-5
CPGAVGNQPQHF
TGCCCCGGGGCGGTTGGAAATCAGCCCCAGCATTTT
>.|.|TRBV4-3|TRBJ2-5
CASSRRWADYQETQYF
TGCGCCAGCAGCCGAAGGTGGGCAGACTACCAAGAGACCCAGTACTTC
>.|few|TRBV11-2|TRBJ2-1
CASSLGQFANNEQFF
TGTGCCAGCAGCTTAGGACAGTTTGCCAACAATGAGCAGTTCTTC
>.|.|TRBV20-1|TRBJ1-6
CSAPRGASSNSPLHF
TGCAGTGCCCCCCGGGGGGCTTCAAGTAATTCACCCCTCCACTTT
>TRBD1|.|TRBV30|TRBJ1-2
CARRNRGGYGYTF
TGTGCCCGGAGGAACAGGGGGGGCTATGGCTACACCTTC